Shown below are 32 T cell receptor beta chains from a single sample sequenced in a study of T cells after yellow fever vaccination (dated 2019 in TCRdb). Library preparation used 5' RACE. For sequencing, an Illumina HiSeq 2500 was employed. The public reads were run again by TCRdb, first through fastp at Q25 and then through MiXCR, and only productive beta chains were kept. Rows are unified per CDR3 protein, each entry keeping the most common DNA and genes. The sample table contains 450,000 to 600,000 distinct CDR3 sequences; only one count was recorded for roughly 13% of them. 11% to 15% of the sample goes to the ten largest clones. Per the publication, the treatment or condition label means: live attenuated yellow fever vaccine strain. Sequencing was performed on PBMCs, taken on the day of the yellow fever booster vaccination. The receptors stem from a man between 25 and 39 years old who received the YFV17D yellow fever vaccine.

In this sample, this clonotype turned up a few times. CDR3 loop: CASSFYRGSGNTIYF. CDR3 coding DNA: TGTGCCAGCAGCTTTTACAGGGGTTCTGGAAACACCATATATTTT. The rearrangement links TRBV11-2 to TRBJ1-3; TRBD1 agrees at 7 bases. This CDR3 region has 15 residues. J lost 1 base, V lost 3 bases, and 3 bases had no gene match. Germline CDR1 and CDR2: SGHAT and FQNNGV. Together with reference TRBV11-2 and TRBJ1-3, the CDR3 gives the full variable domain: EAGVAQSPRYKIIEKRQSVAFWCNPISGHATLYWYQQILGQGPKLLIQFQNNGVVDDSQLPKDRFSAERLKGVDSTLKIQPAKLEDSAVYLCASSFYRGSGNTIYFGEGSWLTVV.

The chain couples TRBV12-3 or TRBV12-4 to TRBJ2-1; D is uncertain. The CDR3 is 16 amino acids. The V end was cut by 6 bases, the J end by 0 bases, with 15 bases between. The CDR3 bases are TGTGCCAGCAGGAGATCGGACCGAAGCTCCTACAATGAGCAGTTCTTC. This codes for CASRRSDRSSYNEQFF.

The CDR3 loop is CASSLIGAWETQYF. The CDR3 DNA reads as TGTGCCAGCAGCTTAATCGGCGCGTGGGAGACCCAGTACTTC. The V call is TRBV11-2, the J call TRBJ2-5; no firm D call. Per the germline V gene, CDR1 is SGHAT and CDR2 is FQNNGV. The CDR3 runs to 14 residues. V was pared by 2 bases and J by 5 bases, with 12 bases between. Based on the CDR3 plus reference TRBV11-2 and TRBJ2-5, the full variable domain is EAGVAQSPRYKIIEKRQSVAFWCNPISGHATLYWYQQILGQGPKLLIQFQNNGVVDDSQLPKDRFSAERLKGVDSTLKIQPAKLEDSAVYLCASSLIGAWETQYFGPGTRLLVL.

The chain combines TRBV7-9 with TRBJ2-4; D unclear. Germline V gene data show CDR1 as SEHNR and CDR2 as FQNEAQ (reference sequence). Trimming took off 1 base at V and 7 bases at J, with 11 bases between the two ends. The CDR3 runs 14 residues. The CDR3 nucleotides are TGTGCCAGCAGCTTAGACCGTGCCGCGAACATTCAGTACTTC. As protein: CASSLDRAANIQYF.

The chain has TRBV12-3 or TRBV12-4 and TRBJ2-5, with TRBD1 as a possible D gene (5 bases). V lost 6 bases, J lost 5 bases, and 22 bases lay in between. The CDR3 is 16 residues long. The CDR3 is CASSPGRQIVRETQYF. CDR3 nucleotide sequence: TGTGCCAGCAGCCCAGGGCGACAGATCGTTAGGGAGACCCAGTACTTC.

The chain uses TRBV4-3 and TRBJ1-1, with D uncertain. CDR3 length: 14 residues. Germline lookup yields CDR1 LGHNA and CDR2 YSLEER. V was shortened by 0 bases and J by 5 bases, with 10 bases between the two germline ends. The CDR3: CASSQDRGYTEAFF. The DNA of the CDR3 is TGCGCCAGCAGCCAAGACAGAGGGTATACTGAAGCTTTCTTT.

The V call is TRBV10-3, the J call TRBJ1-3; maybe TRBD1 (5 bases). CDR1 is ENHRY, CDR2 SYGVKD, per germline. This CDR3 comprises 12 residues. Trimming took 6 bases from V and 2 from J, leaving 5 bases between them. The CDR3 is CAIRDTGNTIYF. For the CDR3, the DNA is TGTGCCATCAGGGACACTGGAAACACCATATATTTT.

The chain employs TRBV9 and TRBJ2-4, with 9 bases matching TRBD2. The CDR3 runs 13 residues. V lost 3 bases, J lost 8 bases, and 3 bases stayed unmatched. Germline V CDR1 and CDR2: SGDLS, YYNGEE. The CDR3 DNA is TGTGCCAGCAGCGGGCGGGAGGGGGACATTCAGTACTTC. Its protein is CASSGREGDIQYF.

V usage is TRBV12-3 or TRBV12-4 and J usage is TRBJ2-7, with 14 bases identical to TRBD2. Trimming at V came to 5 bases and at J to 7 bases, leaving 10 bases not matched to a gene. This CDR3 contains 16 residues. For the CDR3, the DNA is TGTGCCAGCAGTCTACCGGGACTAGCGGGGGATGGGGAGCAGTACTTC. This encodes CASSLPGLAGDGEQYF.

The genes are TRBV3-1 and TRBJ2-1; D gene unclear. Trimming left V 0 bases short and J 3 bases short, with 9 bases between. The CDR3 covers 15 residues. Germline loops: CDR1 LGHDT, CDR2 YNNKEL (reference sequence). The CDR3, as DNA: TGTGCCAGCAGCCAAGATCTTGGCAACTACAATGAGCAGTTCTTC. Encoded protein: CASSQDLGNYNEQFF.

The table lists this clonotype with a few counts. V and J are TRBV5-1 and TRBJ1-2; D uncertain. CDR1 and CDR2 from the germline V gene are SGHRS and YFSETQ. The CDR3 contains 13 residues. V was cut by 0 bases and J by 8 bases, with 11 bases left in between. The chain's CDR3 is CASSLVEGEGYTF. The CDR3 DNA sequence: TGCGCCAGCAGCTTGGTTGAGGGAGAAGGCTACACCTTC.

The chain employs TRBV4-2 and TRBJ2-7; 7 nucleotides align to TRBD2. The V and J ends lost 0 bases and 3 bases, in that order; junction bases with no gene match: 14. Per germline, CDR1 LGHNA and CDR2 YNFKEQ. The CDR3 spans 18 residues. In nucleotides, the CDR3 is TGTGCCAGCAGCCAAGAGGACCTAGCGGACCCGAGAGGCTACGAGCAGTACTTC. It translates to CASSQEDLADPRGYEQYF.

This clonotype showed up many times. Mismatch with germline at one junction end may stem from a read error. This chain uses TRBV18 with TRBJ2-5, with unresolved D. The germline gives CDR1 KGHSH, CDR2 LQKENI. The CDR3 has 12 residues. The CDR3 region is CASSPYQETQYF. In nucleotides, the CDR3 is TGTGCCAGCAGTCCGTACCAGGAGACCCAGTACTTC.

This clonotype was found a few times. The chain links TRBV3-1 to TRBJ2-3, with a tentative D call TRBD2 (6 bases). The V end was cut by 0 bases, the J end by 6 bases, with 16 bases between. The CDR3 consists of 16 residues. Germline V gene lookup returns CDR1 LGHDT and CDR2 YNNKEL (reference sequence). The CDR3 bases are TGTGCCAGCAGCCAAGAGGGGTGGACTCGGGGGGATACGCAGTATTTT. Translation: CASSQEGWTRGDTQYF.

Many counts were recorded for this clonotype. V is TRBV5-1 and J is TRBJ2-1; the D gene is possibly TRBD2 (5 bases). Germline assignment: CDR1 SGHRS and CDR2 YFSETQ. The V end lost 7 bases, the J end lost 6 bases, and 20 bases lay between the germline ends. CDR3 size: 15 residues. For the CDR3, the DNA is TGCGCCAGCGGGAAGGAGGTGGGTTACGTCAATGAGCAGTTCTTC. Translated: CASGKEVGYVNEQFF.

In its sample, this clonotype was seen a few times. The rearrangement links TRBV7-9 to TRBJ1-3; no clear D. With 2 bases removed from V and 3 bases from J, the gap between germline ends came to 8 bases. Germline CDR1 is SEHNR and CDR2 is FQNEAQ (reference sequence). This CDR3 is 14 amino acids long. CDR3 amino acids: CASSLWTLGNTIYF. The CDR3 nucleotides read TGTGCCAGCAGCTTATGGACCCTTGGAAACACCATATATTTT.

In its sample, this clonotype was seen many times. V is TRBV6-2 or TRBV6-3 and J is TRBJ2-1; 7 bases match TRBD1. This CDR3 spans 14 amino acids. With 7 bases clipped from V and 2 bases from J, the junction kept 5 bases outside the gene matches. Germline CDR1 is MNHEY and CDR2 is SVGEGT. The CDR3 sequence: CASTPGQTYNEQFF. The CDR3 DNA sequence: TGTGCCAGCACCCCGGGACAGACCTACAATGAGCAGTTCTTC.

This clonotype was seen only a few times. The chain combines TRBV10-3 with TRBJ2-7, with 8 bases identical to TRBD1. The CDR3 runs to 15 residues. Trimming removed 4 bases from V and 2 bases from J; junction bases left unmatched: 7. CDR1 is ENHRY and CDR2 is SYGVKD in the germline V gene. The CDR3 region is CAISGGDRSPYEQYF. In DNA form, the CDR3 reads TGTGCCATCAGTGGGGGGGACAGGTCTCCCTACGAGCAGTACTTC.

Here the CDR3 DNA reads TGTGCCAGCAGCAACCTCGCGGGGCGCAATCAGCCCCAGCATTTT. It specifies CASSNLAGRNQPQHF. The chain has TRBV7-2 and TRBJ1-5; TRBD1 is a possible D gene (5 bases). Trimming cost V 5 bases and J 2 bases, with 13 bases left between them. CDR1 and CDR2 from the germline V gene are SGHTA and FQGNSA. This CDR3 has 15 amino acids.

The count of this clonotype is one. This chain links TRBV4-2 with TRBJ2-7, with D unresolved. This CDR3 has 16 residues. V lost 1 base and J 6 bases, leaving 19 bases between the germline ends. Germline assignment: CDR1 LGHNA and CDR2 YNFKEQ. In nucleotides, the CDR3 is TGTGCCAGCAGCCAAGCGCGGCCGCCCGCGGCAGGCGAGCAGTACTTC. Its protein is CASSQARPPAAGEQYF.

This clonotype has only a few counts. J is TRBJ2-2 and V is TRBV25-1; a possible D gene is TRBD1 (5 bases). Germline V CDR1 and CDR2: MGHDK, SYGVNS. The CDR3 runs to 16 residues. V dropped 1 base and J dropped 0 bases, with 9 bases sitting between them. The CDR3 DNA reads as TGTGCCAGCAGTGAATGGACACTCGCGAACACCGGGGAGCTGTTTTTT. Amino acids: CASSEWTLANTGELFF.

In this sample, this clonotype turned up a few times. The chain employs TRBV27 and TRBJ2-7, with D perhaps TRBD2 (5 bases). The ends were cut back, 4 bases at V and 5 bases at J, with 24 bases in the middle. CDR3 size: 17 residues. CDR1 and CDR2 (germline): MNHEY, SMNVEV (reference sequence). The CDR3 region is CASSYVPGLAYPHEQYF. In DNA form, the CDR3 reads TGTGCCAGCAGTTATGTCCCAGGACTCGCCTACCCCCACGAGCAGTACTTC.

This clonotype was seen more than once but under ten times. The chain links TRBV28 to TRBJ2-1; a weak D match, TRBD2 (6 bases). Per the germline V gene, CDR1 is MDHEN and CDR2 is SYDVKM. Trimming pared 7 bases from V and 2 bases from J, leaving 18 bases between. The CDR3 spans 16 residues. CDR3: CASTVGGTRAYNEQFF. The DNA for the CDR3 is TGTGCCAGCACCGTTGGGGGGACTCGTGCCTACAATGAGCAGTTCTTC.

CDR3: CASSGGRVETQYF. The CDR3 nucleotides read TGCGCCAGCAGCGGCGGGCGGGTCGAGACCCAGTACTTC. This chain connects TRBV5-1 to TRBJ2-5; tentative D call: TRBD2 (5 bases). This CDR3 contains 13 residues. The V end lost 4 bases, the J end lost 5 bases, and 12 bases lay between the germline ends. The germline gives CDR1 SGHRS, CDR2 YFSETQ.

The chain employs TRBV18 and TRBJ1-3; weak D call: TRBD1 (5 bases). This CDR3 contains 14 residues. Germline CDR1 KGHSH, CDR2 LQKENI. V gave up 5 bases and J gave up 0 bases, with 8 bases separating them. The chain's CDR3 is CASSEGTSGNTIYF. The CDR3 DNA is TGTGCCAGCTCAGAAGGGACCTCTGGAAACACCATATATTTT.

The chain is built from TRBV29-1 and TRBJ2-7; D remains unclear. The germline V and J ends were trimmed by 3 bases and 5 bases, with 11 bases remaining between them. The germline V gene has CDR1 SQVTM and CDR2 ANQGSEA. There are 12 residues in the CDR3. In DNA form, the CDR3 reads TGCAGCGTTGAGGTAGGGTCCCACGAGCAGTACTTC. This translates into CSVEVGSHEQYF.

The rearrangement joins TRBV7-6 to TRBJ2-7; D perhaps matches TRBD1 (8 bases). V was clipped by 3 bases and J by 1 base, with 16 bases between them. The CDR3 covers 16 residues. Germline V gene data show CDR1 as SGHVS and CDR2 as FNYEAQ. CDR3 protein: CASSLGGTGESYEQYF. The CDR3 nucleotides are TGTGCCAGCAGCTTGGGAGGGACAGGAGAGTCCTACGAGCAGTACTTC. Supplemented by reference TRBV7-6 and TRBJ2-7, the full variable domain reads GAGVSQSPRYKVTKRGQDVALRCDPISGHVSLYWYRQALGQGPEFLTYFNYEAQQDKSGLPNDRFSAERPEGSISTLTIQRTEQRDSAMYRCASSLGGTGESYEQYFGPGTRLTVT.

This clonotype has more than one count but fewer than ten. This CDR3 reads CASRTPGTGYEQYF. CDR3 DNA sequence: TGCGCCAGCAGGACGCCCGGGACAGGCTACGAGCAGTACTTC. This rearrangement joins TRBV5-1 to TRBJ2-7; 8 bases line up with TRBD1. The junction had 7 bases not matched to a gene; V was cut back by 5 bases and J by 3 bases. The CDR3 totals 14 residues. Germline V gives CDR1 SGHRS, CDR2 YFSETQ. Filled out from reference TRBV5-1 and TRBJ2-7, the complete variable domain reads KAGVTQTPRYLIKTRGQQVTLSCSPISGHRSVSWYQQTPGQGLQFLFEYFSETQRNKGNFPGRFSGRQFSNSRSEMNVSTLELGDSALYLCASRTPGTGYEQYFGPGTRLTVT.

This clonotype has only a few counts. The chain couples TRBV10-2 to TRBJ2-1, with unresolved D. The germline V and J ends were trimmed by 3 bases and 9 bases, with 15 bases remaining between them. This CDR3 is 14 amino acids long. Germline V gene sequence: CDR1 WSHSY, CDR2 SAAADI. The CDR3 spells CASSEGYRSTEQFF. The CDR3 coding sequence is TGCGCCAGCAGTGAAGGCTACCGATCCACTGAGCAGTTCTTC.

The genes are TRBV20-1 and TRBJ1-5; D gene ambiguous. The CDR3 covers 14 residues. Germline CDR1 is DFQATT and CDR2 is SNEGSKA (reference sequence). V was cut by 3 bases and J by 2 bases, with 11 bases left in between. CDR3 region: CSASAGIGNQPQHF. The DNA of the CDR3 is TGCAGTGCTAGCGCGGGGATAGGCAATCAGCCCCAGCATTTT.

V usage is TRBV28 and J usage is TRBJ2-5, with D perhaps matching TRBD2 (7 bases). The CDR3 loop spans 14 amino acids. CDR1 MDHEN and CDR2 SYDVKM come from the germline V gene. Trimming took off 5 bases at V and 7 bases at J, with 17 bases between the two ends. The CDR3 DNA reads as TGTGCCAGCAGTCGAGGGGGGGATAAAGGGACCCAGTACTTC. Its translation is CASSRGGDKGTQYF.

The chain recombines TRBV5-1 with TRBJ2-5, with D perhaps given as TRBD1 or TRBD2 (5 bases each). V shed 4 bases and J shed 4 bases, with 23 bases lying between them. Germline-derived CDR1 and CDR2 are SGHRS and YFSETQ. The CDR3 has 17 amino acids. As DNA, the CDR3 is TGCGCCAGCAGCCCCCTTGTGACGCAGGGACGCCCAGAGACCCAGTACTTC. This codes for CASSPLVTQGRPETQYF. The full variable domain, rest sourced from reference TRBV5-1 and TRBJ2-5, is KAGVTQTPRYLIKTRGQQVTLSCSPISGHRSVSWYQQTPGQGLQFLFEYFSETQRNKGNFPGRFSGRQFSNSRSEMNVSTLELGDSALYLCASSPLVTQGRPETQYFGPGTRLLVL.